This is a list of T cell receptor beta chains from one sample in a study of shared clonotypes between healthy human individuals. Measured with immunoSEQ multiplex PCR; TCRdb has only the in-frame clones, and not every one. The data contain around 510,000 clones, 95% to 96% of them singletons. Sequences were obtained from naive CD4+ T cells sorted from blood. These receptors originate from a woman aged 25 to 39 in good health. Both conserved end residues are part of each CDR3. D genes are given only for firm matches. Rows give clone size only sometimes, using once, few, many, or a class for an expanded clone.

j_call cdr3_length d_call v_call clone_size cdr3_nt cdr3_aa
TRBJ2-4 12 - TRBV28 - TGTGCCAGCAGTAGAAGGGGGGACATTCAGTACTTC CASSRRGDIQYF
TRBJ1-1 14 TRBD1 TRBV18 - TGTGCCAGCTCACCGGGACAGGGATCCGCTGAAGCTTTCTTT CASSPGQGSAEAFF
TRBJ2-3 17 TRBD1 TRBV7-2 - TGTGCCAGCAGCCCCTCGGCAGCAGGGGGCCACACAGATACGCAGTATTTT CASSPSAAGGHTDTQYF
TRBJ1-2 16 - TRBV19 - TGTGCCAGTAGTCCGTACGAGGGTGCTGGGCTCTATGGCTACACCTTC CASSPYEGAGLYGYTF
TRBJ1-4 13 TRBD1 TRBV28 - TGTGCCAGCAGTGACAGGGGGAATGAAAAACTGTTTTTT CASSDRGNEKLFF
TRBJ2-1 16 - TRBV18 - TGTGCCAGCTCACCATTATCCGGGAGTGGGGACAATGAGCAGTTCTTC CASSPLSGSGDNEQFF
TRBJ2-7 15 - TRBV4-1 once TGCGCCAGCAGCGAAGGACAGCCTCTTTCCTACGAGCAGTACTTC CASSEGQPLSYEQYF
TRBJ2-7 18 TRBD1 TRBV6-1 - TGTGCCAGCAGTGAAATGCTTCCCGGGACAGGGATTTCCTACGAGCAGTACTTC CASSEMLPGTGISYEQYF
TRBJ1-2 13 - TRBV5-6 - TGTGCCAGCAGCCTGCCCCCCGTCGAAGGCTACACCTTC CASSLPPVEGYTF
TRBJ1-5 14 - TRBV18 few TGTGCCAGCTCCTACCGGGACCAAGATCAGCCCCAGCATTTT CASSYRDQDQPQHF
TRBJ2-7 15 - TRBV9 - TGTGCCAGCAGCTCCCACGCGGGCGCCCTCTACGAGCAGTACTTC CASSSHAGALYEQYF
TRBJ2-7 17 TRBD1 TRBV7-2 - TGTGCCAGCAGCTTAGGCCCGGGGGGGGACAGGGGCTACGAGCAGTACTTC CASSLGPGGDRGYEQYF
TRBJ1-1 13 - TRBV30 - TGTGCCTGGAACCAACAGGAGAACACTGAAGCTTTCTTT CAWNQQENTEAFF
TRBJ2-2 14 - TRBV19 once TGTGCCAGTAGTCTGGACGGGAACACCGGGGAGCTGTTTTTT CASSLDGNTGELFF
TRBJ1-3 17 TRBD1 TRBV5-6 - TGTGCCAGCAGCTTACCATACACAGGGGGCTCTGGAAACACCATATATTTT CASSLPYTGGSGNTIYF
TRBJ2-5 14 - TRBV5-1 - TGCGCCAGCAGCTTCCGACCCGGGGGAGAGACCCAGTACTTC CASSFRPGGETQYF
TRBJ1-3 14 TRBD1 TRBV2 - TGTGCCAGCACCGGGGACAGGAATGGAAACACCATATATTTT CASTGDRNGNTIYF
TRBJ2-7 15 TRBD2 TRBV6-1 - TGTGCCAGCAGTGACCCAGGACTAGCTAACTACGAGCAGTACTTC CASSDPGLANYEQYF
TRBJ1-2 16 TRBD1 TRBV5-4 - TGTGCCAGCAGCTTAGGACAGGGGGCTCCTAACTATGGCTACACCTTC CASSLGQGAPNYGYTF
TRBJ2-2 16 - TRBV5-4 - TGTGCCAGCAGCCTCGGCACCGGGACGGCGACGGGGGAGCTGTTTTTT CASSLGTGTATGELFF
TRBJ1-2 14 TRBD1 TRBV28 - TGTGCCAGCACCCAGGGGGGTTCGGGTGAGGGCTACACCTTC CASTQGGSGEGYTF
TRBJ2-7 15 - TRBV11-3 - TGTGCCAGCAGCTTAGGATCGATTCCAACAAACGAGCAGTACTTC CASSLGSIPTNEQYF
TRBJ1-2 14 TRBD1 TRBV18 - TGTGCCAGCTCACCACGGGAGGGGGCAGCTGGCTACACCTTC CASSPREGAAGYTF
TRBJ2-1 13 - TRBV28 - TGTGCCAGCAGTTTCTTCGACTTGGGTGAGCAGTTCTTC CASSFFDLGEQFF
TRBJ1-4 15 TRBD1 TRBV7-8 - TGTGCCAGCAGCTTAGGCCGGGACAGTAATGAAAAACTGTTTTTT CASSLGRDSNEKLFF
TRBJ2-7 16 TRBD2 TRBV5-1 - TGCGCCAGCAGCTTGGCTAGCGGGAGGCCCTTCGGCGAGCAGTACTTC CASSLASGRPFGEQYF
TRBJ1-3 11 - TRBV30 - TGTGCCTGGAGTACTGGAAACACCATATATTTT CAWSTGNTIYF
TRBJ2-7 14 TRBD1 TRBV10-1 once TGCGCCAGCAGTGAAGCGGACAGGGGCTACGAGCAGTACTTC CASSEADRGYEQYF
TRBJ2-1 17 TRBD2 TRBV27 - TGTGCCAGCAGTTTTTCGAGACTAGCGGGAGCGGGCAATGAGCAGTTCTTC CASSFSRLAGAGNEQFF
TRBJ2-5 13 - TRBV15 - TGTGCCACCAGCAGAGTGAGGCAAGAGACCCAGTACTTC CATSRVRQETQYF
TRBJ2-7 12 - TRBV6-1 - TGTGCCAGAAGGTTCTTGCGCTACGAGCAGTACTTC CARRFLRYEQYF
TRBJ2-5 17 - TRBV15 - TGTGCCACCAGCAGAGATAAGGGCGCAGGGACTCAAGAGACCCAGTACTTC CATSRDKGAGTQETQYF
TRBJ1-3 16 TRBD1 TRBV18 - TGTGCCAGCTCACCCCGGGACAGCACTTCTGGAAACACCATATATTTT CASSPRDSTSGNTIYF
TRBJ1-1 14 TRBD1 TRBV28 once TGTGCCAGCAGAGTAGGACAGGGGGACACTGAAGCTTTCTTT CASRVGQGDTEAFF
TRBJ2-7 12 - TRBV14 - TGTGCCAGCAGCCATAGCTCCTACGAGCAGTACTTC CASSHSSYEQYF
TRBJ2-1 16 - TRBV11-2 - TGTGCCAGCAGCGCCGCACTAGCCGGTCAAATCAATGAGCAGTTCTTC CASSAALAGQINEQFF
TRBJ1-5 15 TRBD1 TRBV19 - TGTGCCACCCAAGAACGGACAGGGGGCAATCAGCCCCAGCATTTT CATQERTGGNQPQHF
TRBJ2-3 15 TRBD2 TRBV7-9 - TGTGCCAGCAGGGGACTAGCGGGATCAGCAGATACGCAGTATTTT CASRGLAGSADTQYF
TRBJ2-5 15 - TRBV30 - TGTGCCTGGAGTTTTAACAGGGGGGGTGCAGAGACCCAGTACTTC CAWSFNRGGAETQYF
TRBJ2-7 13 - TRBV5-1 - TGCGCCAGCACCTTAGGGTCGGTATACGAGCAGTACTTC CASTLGSVYEQYF
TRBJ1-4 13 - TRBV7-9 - TGTGCCAGCAGCACCAGACAGTCGGAAAAACTGTTTTTT CASSTRQSEKLFF
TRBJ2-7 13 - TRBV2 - TGTGCCAGCAGTGTCTCGCAGGAATACGAGCAGTACTTC CASSVSQEYEQYF
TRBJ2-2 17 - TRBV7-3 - TGTGCCAGCAGCTTAGGGCGAGGGAGAGGTGACACCGGGGAGCTGTTTTTT CASSLGRGRGDTGELFF
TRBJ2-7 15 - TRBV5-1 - TGCGCCAGCAGCTTGCGGGGTCCGGGAGAAGGCGAGCAGTACTTC CASSLRGPGEGEQYF
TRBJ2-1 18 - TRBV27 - TGTGCCAGCAATCGGCCGTTCGAGCGGGCCCTCTCCTACAATGAGCAGTTCTTC CASNRPFERALSYNEQFF
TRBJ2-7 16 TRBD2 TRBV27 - TGTGCCAGCAGTCTGGCCCCACAAGCGGGATCCTACGAGCAGTACTTC CASSLAPQAGSYEQYF
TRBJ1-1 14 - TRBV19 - TGTGCCAGTACCTCCGGGGAAGGAGTCACTGAAGCTTTCTTT CASTSGEGVTEAFF
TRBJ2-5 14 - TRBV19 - TGTGCCAGTAAAGGCCCCGGCCAACAAGAGACCCAGTACTTC CASKGPGQQETQYF
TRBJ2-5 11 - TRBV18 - TGTGCCAGCTCACCAGGGGAGACCCAGTACTTC CASSPGETQYF
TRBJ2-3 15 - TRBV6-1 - TGTGCCAGCAGTTCGGCTAGAGGGAGCACAGATACGCAGTATTTT CASSSARGSTDTQYF
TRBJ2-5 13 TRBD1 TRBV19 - TGTGCCAGTAAGGGGACAGGGGTCGGGACCCAGTACTTC CASKGTGVGTQYF
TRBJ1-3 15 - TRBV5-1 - TGCGCCAGCAGCTTGGACGGGGGGCAAGGAAACACCATATATTTT CASSLDGGQGNTIYF
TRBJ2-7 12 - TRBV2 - TGTGCCAGCAGTGAAGCGCTTCTAGGCTTCCACTTC CASSEALLGFHF
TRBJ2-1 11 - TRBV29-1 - TGCAGCGTCCTCTCCTACAATGAGCAGTTCTTC CSVLSYNEQFF
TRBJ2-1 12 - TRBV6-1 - TGTGCCAGCGGGTTAGCGGTGAATGAGCAGTTCTTC CASGLAVNEQFF
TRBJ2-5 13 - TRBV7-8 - TGTGCCAGCAGCTCCCGTCTTCAAGAGACCCAGTACTTC CASSSRLQETQYF
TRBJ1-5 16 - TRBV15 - TGTGCCACCAGCAGAGATTACGAGAAAAACAATCAGCCCCAGCATTTT CATSRDYEKNNQPQHF
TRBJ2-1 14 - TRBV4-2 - TGTGCCAGCAGCCAAGGAGTGGACTCCAATGAGCAGTTCTTC CASSQGVDSNEQFF